This T cell receptor beta chain was identified during a study of cytomegalovirus exposure and HLA in healthy donors. Comments on this clone: What it binds is not known.

Study results and limitations: The study designated 150 or so TCR beta chains cytomegalovirus-associated.

The PCR contained 60 Vbeta and 13 Jbeta primers. Generated by immunoSEQ multiplex PCR, the TCRdb table keeps only in-frame clones and is missing some. The sample lists about 140,000 clones; 70% to 90% were seen once. The sample was PBMCs. This receptor was identified in a man between 45 and 60 years old in good health and CMV-seronegative.

The CDR3 DNA follows: TGTGCCAGCAGTTGGGGACAGGGGGCTTCCTACGAGCAGTACTTC. This sequence encodes CASSWGQGASYEQYF. The chain combines TRBV27 with TRBJ2-7; 12 bases agree with TRBD1. CDR1 MNHEY and CDR2 SMNVEV come from the germline V gene (reference sequence). Trimming took 4 bases from V and 1 from J; bases not matched to a gene: 2. The CDR3 is 15 amino acids.